Shown below are 18 T cell receptor beta chains from a single sample sequenced in a study. A single record per CDR3 protein comes from TCRdb applying MiXCR to the 5' RACE reads. The table has about 54,000 distinct CDR3 sequences, 17% seen once; the top ten hold 2% to 2.5%. The material sequenced was naive CD4+ T cells sorted from blood. The sample's subset: naive CD4+ T cells, CD4+CD45RA+CD25-. These receptors originate from a female donor with breast cancer.

This clonotype was observed at least ten times. The chain couples TRBV6-5 to TRBJ1-4; D gene uncertain. CDR1 is MNHEY, CDR2 SVGAGI, per germline. The CDR3 runs to 15 residues. V gave up 0 bases and J gave up 5 bases, with 10 bases separating them. The chain's CDR3 is CASSYSGGRNEKLFF. The CDR3 DNA follows: TGTGCCAGCAGTTACTCGGGAGGAAGGAATGAAAAACTGTTTTTT.

V usage is TRBV20-1 and J usage is TRBJ1-4; D gene unclear. This CDR3 contains 14 residues. The germline V and J ends were trimmed by 6 bases and 3 bases, with 14 bases remaining between them. Germline CDR1 is DFQATT and CDR2 is SNEGSKA (reference sequence). The CDR3 loop reads CSALARAANEKLFF. CDR3 in DNA: TGCAGTGCCTTGGCTCGGGCGGCTAATGAAAAACTGTTTTTT.

V is TRBV18 and J is TRBJ1-2; 9 bases map to TRBD1. Per the germline V gene, CDR1 is KGHSH and CDR2 is LQKENI. The CDR3 is made up of 16 amino acids. Unmatched junction bases numbered 12, after V lost 0 bases and J lost 10 bases. The CDR3 DNA reads as TGTGCCAGCTCACCACCCTTAGGGACAGGGCGAAGGGCCTACACCTTC. It is translated as CASSPPLGTGRRAYTF.

Concerning this clonotype itself: The junction and the germline gene differ at one end; a read error may be behind it. The V call is TRBV11-3, the J call TRBJ1-3, with D tentatively TRBD1 (5 bases). Germline assignment: CDR1 SGHNT and CDR2 YENEEA. The CDR3 has 15 amino acids. The CDR3 region has the DNA TGTGCCAGCAGCCGGGGCGGCAACTCTGAAAACACCATATATTTT. Its translation: CASSRGGNSENTIYF.

This chain uses TRBV9 with TRBJ1-5, with D possibly being TRBD1 (6 bases). V gave up 4 bases and J gave up 5 bases, with 13 bases separating them. From germline, CDR1 is SGDLS and CDR2 YYNGEE. This CDR3 contains 14 residues. The CDR3 coding sequence is TGTGCCAGCAGCCCCACGGGGGCGGATCAGCCCCAGCATTTT. Its protein is CASSPTGADQPQHF.

Turning to this clonotype: Since no conserved phenylalanine or tryptophan closes the CDR3, a read error is the likely cause. The V call is TRBV18, the J call TRBJ1-1; 10 bases match TRBD1. The J segment lost 3 bases and the V segment lost 5 bases, leaving 3 bases of the junction unmatched. This CDR3 spans 14 amino acids. Germline CDR1 and CDR2: KGHSH and LQKENI. The CDR3 bases are TGTGCCAGCTCAGTGGGACAGGGGCACACTGAAGCTTTCGTT. It codes for CASSVGQGHTEAFV.

A few counts support this clonotype. This sequence joins TRBV6-2 or TRBV6-3 and TRBJ2-7, with 12 positions matching TRBD2. Per the germline V gene, CDR1 is MNHEY and CDR2 is SVGEGT. Trimming at V came to 7 bases and at J to 0 bases, leaving 4 bases not matched to a gene. This CDR3 is 15 amino acids long. In DNA form, the CDR3 reads TGTGCCAGCACCCGACTAGCGGGAGTCTCCTACGAGCAGTACTTC. Protein product: CASTRLAGVSYEQYF.

The CDR3 DNA reads TGTGCCAGCAGTTTAAGTGGGGGAAGCGGGAGCTCCTACGAGCAGTACTTC. Its protein is CASSLSGGSGSSYEQYF. This sequence joins TRBV12-3 or TRBV12-4 and TRBJ2-7; TRBD2 matches at 8 bases. The CDR3 is 17 residues long. Losses at the gene ends were 2 bases for V and 0 bases for J; bases not matched to a gene: 9.

The V and J genes are TRBV10-1 and TRBJ2-7; possible D gene TRBD2, 5 bases. The V end lost 3 bases, the J end lost 6 bases, and 12 bases lay between the germline ends. Germline loops: CDR1 WNHNN, CDR2 SYGVQD (reference sequence). This CDR3 is built from 13 residues. The CDR3 loop reads CASSELLAAEQYF. The CDR3 DNA is TGCGCCAGCAGTGAACTTCTAGCAGCCGAGCAGTACTTC.

The chain joins TRBV2 to TRBJ1-2; unclear D gene. In germline, CDR1 is SNHLY, CDR2 FYNNEI. V lost 9 bases, J lost 6 bases, and 14 bases lay in between. The CDR3 is 12 residues long. CDR3 sequence: CARSVGYHGYTF. For the CDR3, the DNA is TGTGCCAGATCCGTGGGATATCATGGCTACACCTTC.

This clonotype was seen a handful of times. The gene calls are TRBV7-7 and TRBJ2-2; possible D gene TRBD2, 6 bases. The CDR3 loop spans 15 amino acids. From germline, CDR1 is SSHAT and CDR2 FNYEAQ (reference sequence). V was pared by 5 bases and J by 1 base, with 11 bases between. This chain's CDR3 is CASSPGSGNTGELFF. For the CDR3, the DNA is TGTGCCAGCAGCCCCGGGAGTGGGAACACCGGGGAGCTGTTTTTT.

This clonotype was observed at least ten times. The V and J genes are TRBV20-1 and TRBJ2-5; TRBD1 aligns across 9 bases. Germline V lookup: CDR1 DFQATT, CDR2 SNEGSKA (reference sequence). V lost 3 bases to trimming and J lost 1 base; unmatched junction nucleotides: 3. This CDR3 spans 14 amino acids. The CDR3 here is CSASGQGSQETQYF. The CDR3 coding sequence is TGCAGTGCTAGCGGACAGGGGAGCCAAGAGACCCAGTACTTC.

The V gene is TRBV30, the J gene TRBJ2-2; 10 bases line up with TRBD1. The CDR3 length is 13 residues. CDR1 is GTSNPN, CDR2 SVGIG, per germline (reference sequence). V lost 6 bases and J lost 9; bases outside the gene matches: 7. The CDR3 nucleotides read TGTGCCTGCGGGGGACAGGGGACTAGGGAGCTGTTTTTT. Translated: CACGGQGTRELFF.

The chain combines TRBV24-1 with TRBJ2-1; 10 nucleotides align to TRBD2. J lost 3 bases, V lost 2 bases, and 6 bases had no gene match. The germline CDR1 and CDR2 sequences are KGHDR and SFDVKD. The CDR3 has 17 residues. CDR3 sequence reads: CATSDSRAGGRYNEQFF. DNA for the CDR3: TGTGCCACCAGTGATTCGAGAGCGGGAGGGCGCTACAATGAGCAGTTCTTC.

This clonotype was recorded a few times. This chain connects TRBV7-3 to TRBJ2-3, with 7 bases identical to TRBD2. There are 15 residues in the CDR3. CDR1 and CDR2 from the germline V gene are SGHTA and FQGTGA. J was trimmed by 6 bases and V by 4 bases; bases with no gene match: 10. CDR3 nucleotide sequence: TGTGCCAGCAGCTATAGCGGGTCCCCGGGGGATACGCAGTATTTT. Amino acid sequence: CASSYSGSPGDTQYF.

The chain links TRBV27 to TRBJ1-6; D possibly corresponds to TRBD1 (6 bases). Germline V gene lookup returns CDR1 MNHEY and CDR2 SMNVEV (reference sequence). V lost 6 bases to trimming and J lost 7 bases, with 19 bases between them. This CDR3 comprises 16 residues. The CDR3 DNA sequence: TGTGCCAGCAGATCTATTAGTGGGGGCAGGAATTCACCCCTCCACTTT. Amino acid sequence: CASRSISGGRNSPLHF.

This clonotype came up a few times. This chain joins TRBV6-6 and TRBJ2-7, with D tentatively TRBD1 (6 bases). Germline loops: CDR1 MNHNY, CDR2 SVGAGI (reference sequence). The V end lost 10 bases, the J end lost 0 bases, and 19 bases lay between the germline ends. The CDR3 totals 15 residues. The chain's CDR3 is CATRRSGDDSYEQYF. Written as DNA, the CDR3 is TGTGCCACACGCCGTTCAGGGGATGACTCCTACGAGCAGTACTTC.

The table lists this clonotype with a few counts. This chain links TRBV28 with TRBJ2-5; 10 nucleotides align to TRBD1. V lost 5 bases and J lost 5; bases outside the gene matches: 8. This CDR3 comprises 15 residues. Germline CDR1 MDHEN, CDR2 SYDVKM. The CDR3 region is CASSPDRGWLETQYF. In DNA form, the CDR3 reads TGTGCCAGCAGTCCGGACAGGGGGTGGTTGGAGACCCAGTACTTC.